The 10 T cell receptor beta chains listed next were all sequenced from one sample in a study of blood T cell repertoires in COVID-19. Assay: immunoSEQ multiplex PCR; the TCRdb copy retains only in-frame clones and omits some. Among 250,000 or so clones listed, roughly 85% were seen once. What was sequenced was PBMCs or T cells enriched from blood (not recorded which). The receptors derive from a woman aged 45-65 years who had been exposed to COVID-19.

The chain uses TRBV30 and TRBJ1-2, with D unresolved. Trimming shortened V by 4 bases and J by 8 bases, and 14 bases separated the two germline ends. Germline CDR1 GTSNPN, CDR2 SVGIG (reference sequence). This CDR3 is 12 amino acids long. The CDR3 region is CAWTPPGRGYTF. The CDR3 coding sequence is TGTGCCTGGACCCCCCCCGGTCGGGGCTACACCTTC. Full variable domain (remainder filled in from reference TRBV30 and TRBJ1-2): SQTIHQWPATLVQPVGSPLSLECTVEGTSNPNLYWYRQAAGRGLQLLFYSVGIGQISSEVPQNLSASRPQDRQFILSSKKLLLSDSGFYLCAWTPPGRGYTFGSGTRLTVV.

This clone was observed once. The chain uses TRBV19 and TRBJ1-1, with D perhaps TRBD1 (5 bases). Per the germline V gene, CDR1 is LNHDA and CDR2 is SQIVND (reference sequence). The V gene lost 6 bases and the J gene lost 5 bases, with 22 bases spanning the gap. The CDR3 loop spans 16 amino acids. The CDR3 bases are TGTGCCAGTAGCAACCGGGACGGGAGAACGGGGACTGAAGCTTTCTTT. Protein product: CASSNRDGRTGTEAFF.

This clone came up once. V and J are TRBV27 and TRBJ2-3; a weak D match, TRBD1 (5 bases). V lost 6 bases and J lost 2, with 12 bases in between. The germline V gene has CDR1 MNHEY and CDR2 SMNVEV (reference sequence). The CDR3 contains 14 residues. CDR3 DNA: TGTGCCAGCAGACGACAGAAGGTCACAGATACGCAGTATTTT. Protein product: CASRRQKVTDTQYF.

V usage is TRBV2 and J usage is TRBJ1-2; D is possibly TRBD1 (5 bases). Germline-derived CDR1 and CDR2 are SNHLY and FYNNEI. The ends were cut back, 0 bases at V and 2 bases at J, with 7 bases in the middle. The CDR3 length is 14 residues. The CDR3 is CASSEARQNYGYTF. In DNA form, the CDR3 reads TGTGCCAGCAGTGAAGCTAGACAGAACTATGGCTACACCTTC.

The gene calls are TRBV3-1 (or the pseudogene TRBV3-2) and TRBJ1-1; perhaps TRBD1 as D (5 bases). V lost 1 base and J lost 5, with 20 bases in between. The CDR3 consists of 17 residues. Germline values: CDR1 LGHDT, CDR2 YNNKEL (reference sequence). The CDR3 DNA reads TGTGCCAGCAGCCAAGCCGGGGGTGGGGCGGGGAGGACTGAAGCTTTCTTT. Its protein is CASSQAGGGAGRTEAFF.

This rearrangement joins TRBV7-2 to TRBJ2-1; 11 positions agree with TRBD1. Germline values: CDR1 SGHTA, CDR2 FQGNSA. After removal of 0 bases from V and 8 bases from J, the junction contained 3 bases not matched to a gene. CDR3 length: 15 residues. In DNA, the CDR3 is TGTGCCAGCAGCTTAGCAGGACAGGGGGCCTATGAGCAGTTCTTC. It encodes CASSLAGQGAYEQFF.

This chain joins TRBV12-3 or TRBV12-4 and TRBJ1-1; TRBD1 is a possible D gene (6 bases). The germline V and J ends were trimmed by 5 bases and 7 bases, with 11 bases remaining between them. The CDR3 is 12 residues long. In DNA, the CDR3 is TGTGCCAGCAGTAGAACAGGGTATGAAGCTTTCTTT. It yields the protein CASSRTGYEAFF.

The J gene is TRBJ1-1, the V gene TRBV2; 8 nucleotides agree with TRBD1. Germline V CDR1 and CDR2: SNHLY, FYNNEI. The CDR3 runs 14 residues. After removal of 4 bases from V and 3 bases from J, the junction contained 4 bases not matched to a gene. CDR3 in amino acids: CASSVTGEDTEAFF. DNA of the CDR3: TGTGCCAGCAGTGTGACAGGGGAAGACACTGAAGCTTTCTTT.

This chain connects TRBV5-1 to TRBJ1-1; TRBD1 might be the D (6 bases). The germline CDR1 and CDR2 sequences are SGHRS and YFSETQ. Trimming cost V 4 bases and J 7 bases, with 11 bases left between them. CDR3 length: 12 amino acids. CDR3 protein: CASSPTGLEAFF. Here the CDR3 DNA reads TGCGCCAGCAGCCCTACAGGGCTTGAAGCTTTCTTT. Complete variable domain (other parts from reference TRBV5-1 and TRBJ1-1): KAGVTQTPRYLIKTRGQQVTLSCSPISGHRSVSWYQQTPGQGLQFLFEYFSETQRNKGNFPGRFSGRQFSNSRSEMNVSTLELGDSALYLCASSPTGLEAFFGQGTRLTVV.

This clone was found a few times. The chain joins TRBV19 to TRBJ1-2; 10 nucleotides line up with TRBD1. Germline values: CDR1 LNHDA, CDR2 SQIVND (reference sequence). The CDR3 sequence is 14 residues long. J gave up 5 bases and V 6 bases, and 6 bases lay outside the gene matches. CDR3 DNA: TGTGCCAGTAGAGGACAGGGGGTAAGGTATGGCTACACCTTC. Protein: CASRGQGVRYGYTF.